These 23 T cell receptor beta chains share one sample of origin, sequenced in a study of blood T cell repertoires in COVID-19. Clones were sequenced by immunoSEQ multiplex PCR, and TCRdb holds only the in-frame ones, with some missing. The sample shows under 300,000 clones, roughly 91% of them seen only once. Sequences were obtained from PBMCs or T cells enriched from blood (not recorded which). The receptors stem from a woman in her thirties or forties with acute COVID-19.

This chain connects TRBV7-9 to TRBJ1-5, with D possibly matching TRBD1 (6 bases). Germline V gene data show CDR1 as SEHNR and CDR2 as FQNEAQ (reference sequence). The CDR3 runs to 17 residues. V lost 5 bases to trimming and J lost 0 bases, with 17 bases between them. The CDR3 DNA sequence: TGTGCCAGCAGCCTTTACTACAACAGGGATAGCAATCAGCCCCAGCATTTT. Protein product: CASSLYYNRDSNQPQHF.

V and J are TRBV10-1 and TRBJ2-7, with a possible D match to TRBD2 (5 bases). This CDR3 is built from 11 residues. Trimming removed 5 bases from V and 7 bases from J, with 9 bases in between. Germline V gene lookup returns CDR1 WNHNN and CDR2 SYGVQD (reference sequence). CDR3 residues: CASSTGEEQYF. The CDR3 DNA reads as TGCGCCAGCAGTACCGGGGAAGAGCAGTACTTC.

The V gene is TRBV9, the J gene TRBJ2-7; tentatively, D is TRBD2 (7 bases). The CDR3 is made up of 14 amino acids. V was clipped by 2 bases and J by 2 bases, with 11 bases between them. Germline V gene lookup returns CDR1 SGDLS and CDR2 YYNGEE. DNA of the CDR3: TGTGCCAGCAGCGTGGGGGGGCTTACCTACGAGCAGTACTTC. Translation gives CASSVGGLTYEQYF.

V usage is TRBV3-1 (or the pseudogene TRBV3-2) and J usage is TRBJ1-1; the D gene is possibly TRBD1 (6 bases). CDR1 is LGHDT, CDR2 YNNKEL, per germline (reference sequence). Trimming left V 8 bases short and J 1 base short, with 11 bases between. The CDR3 loop spans 13 amino acids. The CDR3 reads CASGKTGNTEAFF. The CDR3 DNA reads TGTGCCAGCGGCAAGACAGGGAACACTGAAGCTTTCTTT.

This clone was found once. Other DNA variants within this sample encode the same CDR3. The rearrangement joins TRBV9 to TRBJ2-1; 13 bases agree with TRBD2. Germline loops: CDR1 SGDLS, CDR2 YYNGEE. The CDR3 has 15 residues. With 0 bases clipped from V and 7 bases from J, the junction kept 1 base outside the gene matches. CDR3 sequence reads: CASSVELAGGNEQFF. The CDR3 coding sequence is TGTGCCAGCAGCGTAGAACTAGCGGGGGGGAATGAGCAGTTCTTC.

This rearrangement joins TRBV13 to TRBJ1-2, with 7 bases matching TRBD1. The V gene's germline CDR1 is PRHDT and CDR2 FYEKMQ (reference sequence). J lost 5 bases, V lost 2 bases, and 5 bases had no gene match. The CDR3 consists of 14 residues. In nucleotides, the CDR3 is TGTGCCAGCAGCTTACGGGCAGGGGGGTATGGCTACACCTTC. This encodes CASSLRAGGYGYTF.

Details on this clone: Other DNA sequences within the sample encode an identical CDR3. The J gene is TRBJ2-7, the V gene TRBV12-3 or TRBV12-4; 9 bases fit TRBD1. V was clipped by 6 bases and J by 3 bases; unmatched bases: 0. CDR3 size: 12 residues. The CDR3 region has the DNA TGTGCCAGCAGGGGACAGGGCTACGAGCAGTACTTC. Translated, it gives CASRGQGYEQYF.

The rearrangement links TRBV21-1 to TRBJ2-1; no DNA check was done on the table's D call, TRBD1. TRBV21-1 is assigned pseudogene status. This CDR3 contains 15 residues. The CDR3 region is CASSTNREKWNEQFF. For the CDR3, the DNA is TGTGCCAGCAGCACAAACAGGGAGAAATGGAATGAGCAGTTCTTC.

The chain combines TRBV5-4 with TRBJ2-3; TRBD2 agrees at 12 bases. Germline V gene lookup returns CDR1 SGHNT and CDR2 YYREEE (reference sequence). V shed 1 base and J 4 bases; nucleotides not matched to a gene: 4. The CDR3 length is 16 residues. The CDR3 spells CASSLLLAGGPDTQYF. The CDR3 coding sequence is TGTGCCAGCAGCTTGCTTCTAGCGGGAGGGCCAGATACGCAGTATTTT. The full variable domain, in which reference TRBV5-4 and TRBJ2-3 provide the parts outside the CDR3, is ETGVTQSPTHLIKTRGQQVTLRCSSQSGHNTVSWYQQALGQGPQFIFQYYREEENGRGNFPPRFSGLQFPNYSSELNVNALELDDSALYLCASSLLLAGGPDTQYFGPGTRLTVL.

The V call is TRBV7-2, the J call TRBJ2-1, with D hard to call. This CDR3 region has 15 residues. Germline assignment: CDR1 SGHTA and CDR2 FQGNSA. The ends were cut back, 3 bases at V and 0 bases at J, with 9 bases in the middle. The chain's CDR3 is CASSFQASSYNEQFF. CDR3 DNA sequence: TGTGCCAGCAGCTTCCAAGCTAGCTCCTACAATGAGCAGTTCTTC.

The chain has TRBV28 and TRBJ1-1, with TRBD1 matching 7 bases. The germline V gene encodes CDR1 MDHEN and CDR2 SYDVKM. CDR3 size: 16 residues. The V segment lost 4 bases and the J segment 0 bases; nucleotides outside the gene matches: 8. The CDR3: CASSSPRQGLNTEAFF. CDR3 nucleotide sequence: TGTGCCAGCAGTTCGCCCCGACAGGGCCTGAACACTGAAGCTTTCTTT.

The chain uses TRBV5-1 and TRBJ1-1, with 7 bases identical to TRBD1. The germline V gene encodes CDR1 SGHRS and CDR2 YFSETQ. This CDR3 has 15 amino acids. The ends lost 0 bases at V and 4 bases at J; junction bases unmatched: 6. In DNA, the CDR3 is TGCGCCAGCAGCTTGGTAGGGGGCATGGGCACTGAAGCTTTCTTT. This translates into CASSLVGGMGTEAFF.

The chain is built from TRBV7-2 and TRBJ2-5; 14 positions match TRBD2. This CDR3 is 16 amino acids long. Germline values: CDR1 SGHTA, CDR2 FQGNSA. V lost 5 bases and J lost 1; bases outside the gene matches: 3. CDR3 bases: TGTGCCAGCAGCGCCGGGACTAGCGGGGGCCAAGAGACCCAGTACTTC. It yields the protein CASSAGTSGGQETQYF.

The CDR3 region is CASSPRGQALGSNYGYTF. CDR3 in DNA: TGTGCCAGCAGTCCAAGGGGGCAGGCCCTAGGGTCGAACTATGGCTACACCTTC. The chain carries TRBV2 and TRBJ1-2; 7 nucleotides line up with TRBD1. The CDR3 has 18 amino acids. The V gene's germline CDR1 is SNHLY and CDR2 FYNNEI. J was trimmed by 2 bases and V by 5 bases; bases with no gene match: 17. The complete variable domain, with remaining parts taken from reference TRBV2 and TRBJ1-2, reads EPEVTQTPSHQVTQMGQEVILRCVPISNHLYFYWYRQILGQKVEFLVSFYNNEISEKSEIFDDQFSVERPDGSNFTLKIRSTKLEDSAMYFCASSPRGQALGSNYGYTFGSGTRLTVV.

A single count supports this clone. The chain links TRBV10-3 to TRBJ1-1; the match to TRBD1 covers 7 bases. The junction had 3 bases not matched to a gene; V was cut back by 4 bases and J by 4 bases. The CDR3 is made up of 13 amino acids. CDR1 ENHRY and CDR2 SYGVKD come from the germline V gene. The CDR3 DNA follows: TGTGCCATCAGTGGATCAGGGGGCACTGAAGCTTTCTTT. Amino acids: CAISGSGGTEAFF.

The chain links TRBV7-2 to TRBJ2-7; TRBD1 matches at 10 bases. Per the germline V gene, CDR1 is SGHTA and CDR2 is FQGNSA. V trimming: 5 bases; J trimming: 6 bases; junction bases outside the gene matches: 7. The CDR3 sequence is 14 residues long. CDR3: CASSTRQGASEQYF. DNA of the CDR3: TGTGCCAGCAGCACCCGACAGGGGGCGTCCGAGCAGTACTTC.

The V and J genes are TRBV18 and TRBJ1-4, with 9 bases aligning to TRBD1. The CDR3 runs to 14 residues. The germline CDR1 and CDR2 sequences are KGHSH and LQKENI. V trimming: 3 bases; J trimming: 7 bases; junction bases outside the gene matches: 3. This CDR3 reads CASSPGQGSEKLFF. The CDR3, as DNA: TGTGCCAGCTCACCGGGACAGGGTAGTGAAAAACTGTTTTTT.

J is TRBJ2-2 and V is TRBV18; D possibly corresponds to TRBD2 (6 bases). This CDR3 is built from 15 residues. V lost 3 bases to trimming and J lost 6 bases, with 14 bases between them. Looked up from germline, CDR1 is KGHSH and CDR2 is LQKENI. The CDR3 coding sequence is TGTGCCAGCTCACCGCCGGGGGTAAATTCCGGGGAGCTGTTTTTT. It translates to CASSPPGVNSGELFF.

This sequence joins TRBV5-4 and TRBJ1-2, with D maybe TRBD1 (6 bases). The CDR3 extends over 13 amino acids. Germline V gives CDR1 SGHNT, CDR2 YYREEE (reference sequence). V lost 5 bases to trimming and J lost 1 base, with 9 bases between them. The CDR3: CASSTDSNYGYTF. Here the CDR3 DNA reads TGTGCCAGCAGTACGGACAGTAACTATGGCTACACCTTC.

This chain uses TRBV5-5 with TRBJ2-7; D perhaps matches TRBD2 (5 bases). Trimming removed 1 base from V and 4 bases from J, with 21 bases in between. CDR3 length equals 17 residues. Germline CDR1 reads SGHKS; CDR2 reads YYEKEE (reference sequence). CDR3 amino acids: CASSLRDLGSSEYEQYF. In DNA form, the CDR3 reads TGTGCCAGCAGCTTGCGGGATCTGGGGTCGTCGGAATACGAGCAGTACTTC.

The chain links TRBV10-1 to TRBJ2-2; 10 bases agree with TRBD2. The V and J ends lost 10 bases and 1 base, in that order; junction bases with no gene match: 9. CDR3 length: 16 residues. Germline V CDR1 and CDR2: WNHNN, SYGVQD (reference sequence). CDR3: CATNASSGGNTGELFF. The CDR3 nucleotides read TGCGCCACCAACGCCTCTAGCGGGGGGAACACCGGGGAGCTGTTTTTT.

The chain has TRBV6-2 or TRBV6-3 and TRBJ2-6; D unclear. The CDR3 is 14 residues long. V gave up 0 bases and J gave up 4 bases, with 4 bases separating them. Germline CDR1 is MNHEY and CDR2 is SVGEGT. CDR3 sequence reads: CASSYSTGANVLTF. In DNA, the CDR3 is TGTGCCAGCAGTTACTCGACAGGGGCCAACGTCCTGACTTTC.

With regard to this clone: Other DNA variants within this sample encode the same CDR3. This chain joins TRBV2 and TRBJ2-3, with a tentative D call TRBD2 (7 bases). With 6 bases removed from V and 1 base from J, the gap between germline ends came to 8 bases. The germline gives CDR1 SNHLY, CDR2 FYNNEI. The CDR3 is 13 residues long. The CDR3 coding sequence is TGTGCCAGCAGGGGGGGGCGCACAGATACGCAGTATTTT. Its translation: CASRGGRTDTQYF.